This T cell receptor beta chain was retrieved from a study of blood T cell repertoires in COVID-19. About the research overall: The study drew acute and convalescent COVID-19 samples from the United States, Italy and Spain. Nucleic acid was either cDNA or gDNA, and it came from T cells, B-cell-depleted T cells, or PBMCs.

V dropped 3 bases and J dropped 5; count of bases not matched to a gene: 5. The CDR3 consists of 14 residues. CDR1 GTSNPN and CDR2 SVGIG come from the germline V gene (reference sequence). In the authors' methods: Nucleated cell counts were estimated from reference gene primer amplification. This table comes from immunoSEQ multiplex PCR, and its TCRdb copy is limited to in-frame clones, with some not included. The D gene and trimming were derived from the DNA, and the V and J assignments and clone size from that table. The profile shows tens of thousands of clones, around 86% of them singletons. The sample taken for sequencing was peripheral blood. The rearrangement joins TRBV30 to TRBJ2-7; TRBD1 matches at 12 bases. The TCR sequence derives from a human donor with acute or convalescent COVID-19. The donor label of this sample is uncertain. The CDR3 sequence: CAWRGTGGFHEQYF. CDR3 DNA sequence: TGTGCCTGGAGGGGGACAGGGGGCTTCCACGAGCAGTACTTC.